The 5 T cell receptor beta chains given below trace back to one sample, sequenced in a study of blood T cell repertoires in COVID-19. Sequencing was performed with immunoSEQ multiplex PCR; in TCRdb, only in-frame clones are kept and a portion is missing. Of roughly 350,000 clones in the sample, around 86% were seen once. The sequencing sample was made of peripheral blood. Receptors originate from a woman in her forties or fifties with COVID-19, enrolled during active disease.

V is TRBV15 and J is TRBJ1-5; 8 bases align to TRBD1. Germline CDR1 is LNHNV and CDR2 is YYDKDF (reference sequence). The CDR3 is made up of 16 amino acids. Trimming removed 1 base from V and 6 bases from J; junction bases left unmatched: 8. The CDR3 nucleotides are TGTGCCACCAGCAGAGCACAGGGGGTCGATAGTCAGCCCCAGCATTTT. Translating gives CATSRAQGVDSQPQHF.

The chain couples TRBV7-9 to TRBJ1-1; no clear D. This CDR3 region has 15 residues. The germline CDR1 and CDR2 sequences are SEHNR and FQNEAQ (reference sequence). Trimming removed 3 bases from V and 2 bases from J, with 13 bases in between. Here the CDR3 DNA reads TGTGCCAGCAGCTTCCCGGCAGGCCGAAACACTGAAGCTTTCTTT. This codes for CASSFPAGRNTEAFF.

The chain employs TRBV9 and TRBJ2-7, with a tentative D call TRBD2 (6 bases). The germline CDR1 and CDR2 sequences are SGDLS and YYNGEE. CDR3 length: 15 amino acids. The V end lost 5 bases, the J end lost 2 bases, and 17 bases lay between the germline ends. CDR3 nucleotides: TGTGCCAGCAGTTTAGCGGTTGGCCGTACCTACGAGCAGTACTTC. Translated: CASSLAVGRTYEQYF.

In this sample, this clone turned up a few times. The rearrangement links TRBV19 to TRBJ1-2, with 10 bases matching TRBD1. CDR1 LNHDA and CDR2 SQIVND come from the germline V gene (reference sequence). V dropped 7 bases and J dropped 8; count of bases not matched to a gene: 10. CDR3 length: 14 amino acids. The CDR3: CASTTGQGTGGYTF. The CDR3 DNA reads TGTGCCAGTACCACGGGACAGGGGACGGGAGGCTACACCTTC. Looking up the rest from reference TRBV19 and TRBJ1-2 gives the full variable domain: DGGITQSPKYLFRKEGQNVTLSCEQNLNHDAMYWYRQDPGQGLRLIYYSQIVNDFQKGDIAEGYSVSREKKESFPLTVTSAQKNPTAFYLCASTTGQGTGGYTFGSGTRLTVV.

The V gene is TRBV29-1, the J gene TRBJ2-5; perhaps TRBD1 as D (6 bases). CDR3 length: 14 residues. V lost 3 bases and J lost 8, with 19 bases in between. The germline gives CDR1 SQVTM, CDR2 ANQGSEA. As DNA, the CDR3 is TGCAGCGTTGAGAGAGACAGGCGGGCGGTAACCCAGTACTTC. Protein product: CSVERDRRAVTQYF.